This T cell receptor beta chain was found in a study of blood T cell repertoires in COVID-19. Per germline, CDR1 MNHEY and CDR2 SMNVEV (reference sequence). The CDR3 is 14 amino acids. V lost 2 bases to trimming and J lost 9 bases; unmatched junction nucleotides: 4. The assay was immunoSEQ multiplex PCR, and TCRdb's table has in-frame clones only and misses some. In the table there are 68,000 or so clones, approximately 90% of which are singletons. The TCR originated in a man aged 65-85 years with active or convalescent COVID-19. The V gene is TRBV27, the J gene TRBJ1-6; 7 bases agree with TRBD1. Sequences were obtained from peripheral blood. The DNA of the CDR3 is TGTGCCAGCAGTTTAGAGACAGGGTTTTCACCCCTCCACTTT. Translation: CASSLETGFSPLHF.